The rows below give T cell receptor beta chains drawn from one sample of a study of T cells in Graves' hyperthyroidism and ophthalmopathy. TCRdb re-analysed the multiplex PCR reads in MiXCR, keeping a single row per CDR3 protein. The sample lists 250,000 to 300,000 distinct CDR3 sequences, 14% to 15% occurring once. Material: blood. The receptors come from a woman in her 40s with Graves' hyperthyroidism that later progressed to Graves' ophthalmopathy. CDR3s include the opening cysteine and the closing phenylalanine or tryptophan. A D gene is named only where the DNA matches it firmly. Not every row has a clone size; where given, it reads once, few, many or a size class.

TRBV2,TRBJ2-7,TRBD2,-,CASTKELAEEQYF,TGTGCCAGCACCAAGGAGCTAGCGGAAGAGCAGTACTTC
TRBV12-3/TRBV12-4,TRBJ2-1,-,many,CASSFGGLRSYNEQFF,TGTGCCAGCAGTTTCGGCGGACTCCGCTCCTACAATGAGCAGTTCTTC
TRBV19,TRBJ1-1,-,-,CAIGGAANTEAFF,TGTGCCATCGGAGGGGCCGCGAACACTGAAGCTTTCTTT
TRBV2,TRBJ1-1,-,many,CASSEYGLMNTEAFF,TGTGCCAGCAGTGAATACGGACTCATGAACACTGAAGCTTTCTTT
TRBV3-1,TRBJ2-2,-,many,CASSPRTASGELFF,TGTGCCAGCAGTCCTCGGACGGCTTCCGGGGAGCTGTTTTTT
TRBV14,TRBJ2-7,-,many,CASSQNGGYYEQYF,TGTGCCAGCAGCCAAAACGGAGGGTACTACGAGCAGTACTTC
TRBV30,TRBJ1-5,TRBD1,many,CAWNRGPNQPQHF,TGTGCCTGGAACAGGGGGCCGAATCAGCCCCAGCATTTT
TRBV28,TRBJ1-4,-,many,CASSLGSTNEKLFF,TGTGCCAGCAGTTTGGGGTCGACTAATGAAAAACTGTTTTTT
TRBV11-2,TRBJ2-1,-,many,CASSSISYNEQFF,TGTGCCAGCAGCTCCATCTCCTACAATGAGCAGTTCTTC
TRBV2,TRBJ2-1,TRBD2,many,CASSEEASGHIDNEQFF,TGTGCCAGCAGTGAAGAGGCTAGCGGACATATCGACAATGAGCAGTTCTTC
TRBV27,TRBJ2-1,TRBD2,-,CASTKLSGTSSCNKQFF,TGTGCCAGCACTAAATTGAGCGGGACGAGCTCCTGCAATAAGCAGTTCTTC
TRBV11-2,TRBJ1-1,-,many,CASSLEAGGNTEAFF,TGTGCCAGCAGCTTAGAGGCGGGGGGCAACACTGAAGCTTTCTTT
TRBV28,TRBJ1-6,TRBD1,many,CASSSIHRDRLYNSPLHF,TGTGCCAGCAGCTCAATCCACCGGGACAGGCTTTATAATTCACCCCTCCACTTT
TRBV7-2,TRBJ2-5,-,many,CASSLLALQETQYF,TGTGCCAGCAGCTTATTGGCCTTACAAGAGACCCAGTACTTC
TRBV3-1,TRBJ2-3,-,many,CASSLRSPRGTDTQYF,TGTGCCAGCAGCCTCCGAAGCCCCCGTGGCACAGATACGCAGTATTTT
TRBV27,TRBJ2-1,-,-,CASNAPLGVGRGEQFF,TGTGCCAGCAACGCTCCCCTGGGCGTCGGACGGGGTGAGCAGTTCTTC
TRBV12-3/TRBV12-4,TRBJ2-7,TRBD2,many,CASRGGLAGVNEQYF,TGTGCCAGCAGGGGGGGACTAGCGGGAGTTAACGAGCAGTACTTC
TRBV7-2,TRBJ2-3,-,many,CASSSTRLAQSTDTQYF,TGTGCCAGCAGTTCCACGCGGCTAGCTCAGAGCACAGATACGCAGTATTTT
TRBV19,TRBJ1-2,TRBD1,many,CASSISRTGVNYGYTF,TGTGCCAGTAGTATATCTCGGACAGGGGTTAACTATGGCTACACCTTC
TRBV7-3,TRBJ1-1,-,many,CASSLTGSTDEAFF,TGTGCCAGCAGCTTAACGGGCAGTACCGATGAAGCTTTCTTT
TRBV4-1,TRBJ1-2,TRBD1,few,CASSQGLIRTGVGGYTF,TGCGCCAGCAGCCAAGGACTCATCCGAACAGGGGTTGGTGGCTACACCTTC
TRBV10-1,TRBJ1-1,-,many,CASSESKRETNTEAFF,TGCGCCAGCAGTGAGTCGAAGAGGGAGACGAACACTGAAGCTTTCTTT
TRBV20-1,TRBJ2-6,-,-,CSSLGSGANVLTF,TGCAGTTCCCTTGGCTCTGGGGCCAACGTCCTGACTTTC
TRBV5-5,TRBJ2-1,-,many,CASSPGTGGKNEQFF,TGTGCCAGCAGCCCCGGGACTGGGGGGAAGAATGAGCAGTTCTTC
TRBV12-5,TRBJ2-1,TRBD1,-,CASGLVLGQGTGGNEDEQFF,TGTGCTAGTGGTTTGGTACTGGGACAGGGGACCGGAGGGAATGAGGATGAGCAGTTCTTC
TRBV2,TRBJ2-5,-,many,CASSDQRLPGETQYF,TGTGCCAGCAGTGATCAGCGGCTCCCCGGAGAGACCCAGTACTTC
TRBV28,TRBJ2-1,TRBD2,few,CASSARLAPDKFF,TGTGCCAGCAGTGCCCGACTAGCGCCTGATAAATTCTTC
TRBV4-1,TRBJ2-5,-,-,CASSRDPGARGLQETQYF,TGCGCCAGCAGCCGCGACCCGGGAGCTCGGGGGCTCCAAGAGACCCAGTACTTC
TRBV28,TRBJ2-7,TRBD1,many,CASHGQGAWEQYF,TGTGCCAGCCACGGGCAGGGGGCTTGGGAGCAGTACTTC
TRBV7-9,TRBJ1-1,TRBD1,many,CASSRPRTGTTEAFF,TGTGCCAGCAGCAGACCCCGGACAGGCACCACTGAAGCTTTCTTT
TRBV27,TRBJ2-7,TRBD1,-,CASSPGQPYEQYF,TGTGCCAGCAGCCCGGGACAGCCCTACGAGCAGTACTTC
TRBV4-2,TRBJ1-1,-,many,CASSHGTGMNTEAFF,TGTGCCAGCAGCCACGGGACCGGTATGAACACTGAAGCTTTCTTT
TRBV19,TRBJ1-2,TRBD1,few,CASDDRGYGYTF,TGTGCCAGCGACGACAGGGGCTATGGCTACACCTTC
TRBV20-1,TRBJ2-1,TRBD2,few,CSATSLAGDTNEQFF,TGCAGTGCGACGTCGCTAGCGGGAGATACGAATGAGCAGTTCTTC
TRBV6-2/TRBV6-3,TRBJ2-3,-,many,CASSSTDTDTQYF,TGTGCCAGCAGTTCGACAGACACAGATACGCAGTATTTT
TRBV7-9,TRBJ2-5,TRBD2,-,CASSRGNGRRVETQYF,TGTGCCAGCAGCCGCGGGAACGGGAGGAGAGTAGAGACCCAGTACTTC
TRBV2,TRBJ1-1,-,many,CASSAPGHRLLGAFF,TGTGCCAGCAGTGCTCCGGGACACCGATTGCTGGGCGCTTTCTTT
TRBV20-1,TRBJ1-4,-,few,CSAARGLGDEKLFF,TGCAGTGCTGCGAGGGGGTTAGGAGATGAAAAACTGTTTTTT
TRBV19,TRBJ2-1,-,few,CASTEDSSYNEQFF,TGTGCCAGTACCGAGGACAGCTCATACAATGAGCAGTTCTTC
TRBV20-1,TRBJ2-1,TRBD2,-,CSARDAGTSGDRQFF,TGCAGTGCTAGGGACGCCGGGACTAGCGGGGACCGGCAGTTCTTC
TRBV15,TRBJ2-3,-,many,CATSRDRTGGQSTDTQYF,TGTGCCACCAGCAGAGATCGCACGGGGGGACAGAGCACAGATACGCAGTATTTT
TRBV12-3/TRBV12-4,TRBJ1-5,-,many,CASSLSGRGFGQPQHF,TGTGCCAGCAGTTTATCAGGGAGGGGGTTTGGTCAGCCCCAGCATTTT